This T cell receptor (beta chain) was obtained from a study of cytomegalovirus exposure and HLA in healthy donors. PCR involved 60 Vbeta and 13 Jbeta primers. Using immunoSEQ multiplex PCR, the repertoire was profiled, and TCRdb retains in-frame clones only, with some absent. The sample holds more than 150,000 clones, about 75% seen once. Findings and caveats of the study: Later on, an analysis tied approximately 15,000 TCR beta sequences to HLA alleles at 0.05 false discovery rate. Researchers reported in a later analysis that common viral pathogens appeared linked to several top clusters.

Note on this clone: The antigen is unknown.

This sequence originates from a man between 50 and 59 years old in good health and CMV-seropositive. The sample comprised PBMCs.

This CDR3 reads CASSLVSAGKLFF. CDR3 coding DNA: TGTGCCAGCAGCTTAGTTTCGGCAGGGAAGTTGTTTTTT. The chain couples TRBV7-2 to TRBJ2-2; a possible D gene is TRBD1 (5 bases). The ends were cut back, 1 base at V and 15 bases at J, with 15 bases in the middle. The CDR3 sequence is 13 residues long. Germline V lookup: CDR1 SGHTA, CDR2 FQGNSA.